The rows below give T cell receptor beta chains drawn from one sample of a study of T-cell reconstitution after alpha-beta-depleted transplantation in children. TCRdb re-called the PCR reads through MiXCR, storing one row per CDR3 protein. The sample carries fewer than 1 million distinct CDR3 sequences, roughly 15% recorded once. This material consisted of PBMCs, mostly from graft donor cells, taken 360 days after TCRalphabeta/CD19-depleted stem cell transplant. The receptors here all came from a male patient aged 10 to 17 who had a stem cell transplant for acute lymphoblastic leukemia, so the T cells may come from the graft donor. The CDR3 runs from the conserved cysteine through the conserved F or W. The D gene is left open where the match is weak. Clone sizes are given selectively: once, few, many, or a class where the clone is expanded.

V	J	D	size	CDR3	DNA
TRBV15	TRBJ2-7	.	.	CATSRARLYEQYF	TGTGCCACCAGCAGAGCTCGCCTTTACGAGCAGTACTTC
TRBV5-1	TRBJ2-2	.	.	CACCSGDTGELFF	TGCGCCTGCTGCTCCGGGGACACCGGGGAGCTGTTTTTT
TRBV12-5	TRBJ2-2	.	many	CASGSSPGSTGELFF	TGTGCTAGTGGTTCCTCTCCTGGGTCCACCGGGGAGCTGTTTTTT
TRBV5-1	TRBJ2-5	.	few	CASSSVGETQYF	TGCGCCAGCAGTTCAGTAGGGGAGACCCAGTACTTC
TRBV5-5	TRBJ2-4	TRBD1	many	CASSRTDRVGNIQYF	TGTGCCAGCAGCAGGACGGACAGGGTAGGAAACATTCAGTACTTC
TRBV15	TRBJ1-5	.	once	CATSREGYQPQHF	TGTGCCACCAGCAGAGAAGGGTATCAGCCCCAGCATTTT
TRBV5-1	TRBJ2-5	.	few	CASKRFQETQYF	TGCGCCAGCAAGCGCTTCCAAGAGACCCAGTACTTC
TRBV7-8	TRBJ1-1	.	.	CASSFLADKAFF	TGTGCCAGCAGCTTCCTCGCAGACAAAGCTTTCTTT
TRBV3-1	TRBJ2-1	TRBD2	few	CASSHGLAGYNEQFF	TGTGCCAGCAGCCATGGACTAGCGGGATACAATGAGCAGTTCTTC
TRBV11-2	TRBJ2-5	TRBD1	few	CASSHGPGQGWGTQYF	TGTGCCAGCAGCCACGGACCGGGACAGGGTTGGGGGACCCAGTACTTC
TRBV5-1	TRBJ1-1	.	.	CASSLVQGGSTEAFF	TGCGCCAGCAGCTTGGTACAGGGCGGGAGCACTGAAGCTTTCTTT
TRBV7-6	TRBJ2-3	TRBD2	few	CASSRTGLAVDTQYF	TGTGCCAGCAGCCGCACGGGACTAGCGGTAGATACGCAGTATTTT
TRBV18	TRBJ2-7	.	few	CASSPIVAANKGYEQYF	TGTGCCAGCTCACCGATCGTCGCAGCCAACAAGGGCTACGAGCAGTACTTC
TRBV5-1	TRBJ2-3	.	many	CASGTGRIDTQYF	TGCGCCAGCGGCACAGGGAGGATAGATACGCAGTATTTT
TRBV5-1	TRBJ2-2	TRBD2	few	CASKGLANAGELFF	TGCGCCAGCAAGGGACTAGCGAATGCCGGGGAGCTGTTTTTT
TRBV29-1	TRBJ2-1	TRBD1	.	CSVEPGTGYNEQFF	TGCAGCGTTGAACCCGGGACAGGGTACAATGAGCAGTTCTTC